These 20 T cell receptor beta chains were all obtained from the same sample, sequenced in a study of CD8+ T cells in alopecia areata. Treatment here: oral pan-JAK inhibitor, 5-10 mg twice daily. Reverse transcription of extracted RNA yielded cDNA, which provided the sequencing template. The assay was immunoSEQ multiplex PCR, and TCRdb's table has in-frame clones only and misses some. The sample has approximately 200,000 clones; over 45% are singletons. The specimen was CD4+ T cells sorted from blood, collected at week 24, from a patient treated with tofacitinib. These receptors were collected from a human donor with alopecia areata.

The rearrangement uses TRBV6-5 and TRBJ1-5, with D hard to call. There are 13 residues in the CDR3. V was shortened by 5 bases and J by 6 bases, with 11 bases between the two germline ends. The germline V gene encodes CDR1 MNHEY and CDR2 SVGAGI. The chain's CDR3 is CASSQTRVQPQHF. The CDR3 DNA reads TGTGCCAGCAGTCAGACGAGGGTTCAGCCCCAGCATTTT.

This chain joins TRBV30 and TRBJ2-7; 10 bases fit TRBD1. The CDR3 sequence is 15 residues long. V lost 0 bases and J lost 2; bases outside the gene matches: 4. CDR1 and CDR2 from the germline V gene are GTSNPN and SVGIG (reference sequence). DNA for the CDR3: TGTGCCTGGAGTGTCGAGACAGGGGGCCCCTACGAGCAGTACTTC. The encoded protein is CAWSVETGGPYEQYF.

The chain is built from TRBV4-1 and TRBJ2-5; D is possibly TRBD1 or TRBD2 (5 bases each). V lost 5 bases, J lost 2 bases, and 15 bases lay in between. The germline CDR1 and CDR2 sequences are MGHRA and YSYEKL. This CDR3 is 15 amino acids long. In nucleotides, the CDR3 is TGCGCCAGCAGCGCACCCCGGGACGGACAAGAGACCCAGTACTTC. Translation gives CASSAPRDGQETQYF.

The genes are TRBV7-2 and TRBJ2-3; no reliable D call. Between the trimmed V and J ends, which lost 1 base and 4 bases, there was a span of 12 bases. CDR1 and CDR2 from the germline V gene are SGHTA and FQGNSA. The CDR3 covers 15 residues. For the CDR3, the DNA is TGTGCCAGCAGCTTAGGGGGTGGCGGATCAGATACGCAGTATTTT. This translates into CASSLGGGGSDTQYF.

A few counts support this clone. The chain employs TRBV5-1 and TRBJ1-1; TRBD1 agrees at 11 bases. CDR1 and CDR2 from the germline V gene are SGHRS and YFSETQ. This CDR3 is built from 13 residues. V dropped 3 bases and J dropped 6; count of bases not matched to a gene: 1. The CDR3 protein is CASSWDRGAEAFF. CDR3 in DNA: TGCGCCAGCAGCTGGGACAGGGGGGCTGAAGCTTTCTTT.

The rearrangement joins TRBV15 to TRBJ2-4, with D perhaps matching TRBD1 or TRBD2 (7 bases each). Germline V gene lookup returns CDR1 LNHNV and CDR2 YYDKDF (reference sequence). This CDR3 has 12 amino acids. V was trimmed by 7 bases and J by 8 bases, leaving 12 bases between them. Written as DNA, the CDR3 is TGTGCCACCAAGGCAGGGGGGGACATTCAGTACTTC. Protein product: CATKAGGDIQYF.

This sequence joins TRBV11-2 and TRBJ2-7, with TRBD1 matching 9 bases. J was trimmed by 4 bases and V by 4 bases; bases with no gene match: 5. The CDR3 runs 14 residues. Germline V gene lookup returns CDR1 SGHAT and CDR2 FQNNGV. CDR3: CASSSGQGRYEQYF. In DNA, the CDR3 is TGTGCCAGCAGCTCCGGACAGGGGAGATACGAGCAGTACTTC. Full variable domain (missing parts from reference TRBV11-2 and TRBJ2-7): EAGVAQSPRYKIIEKRQSVAFWCNPISGHATLYWYQQILGQGPKLLIQFQNNGVVDDSQLPKDRFSAERLKGVDSTLKIQPAKLEDSAVYLCASSSGQGRYEQYFGPGTRLTVT.

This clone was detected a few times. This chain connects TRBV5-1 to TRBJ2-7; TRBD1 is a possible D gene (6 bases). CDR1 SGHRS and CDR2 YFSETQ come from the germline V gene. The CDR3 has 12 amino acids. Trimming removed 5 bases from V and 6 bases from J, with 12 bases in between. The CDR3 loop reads CASRSQGGEQYF. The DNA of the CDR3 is TGCGCCAGCAGATCACAGGGCGGCGAGCAGTACTTC. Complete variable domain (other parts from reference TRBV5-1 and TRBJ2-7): KAGVTQTPRYLIKTRGQQVTLSCSPISGHRSVSWYQQTPGQGLQFLFEYFSETQRNKGNFPGRFSGRQFSNSRSEMNVSTLELGDSALYLCASRSQGGEQYFGPGTRLTVT.

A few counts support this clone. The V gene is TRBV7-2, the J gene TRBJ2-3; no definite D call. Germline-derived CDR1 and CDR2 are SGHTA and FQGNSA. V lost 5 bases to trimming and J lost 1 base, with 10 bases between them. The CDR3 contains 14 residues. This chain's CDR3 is CASSLNQGTDTQYF. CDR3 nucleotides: TGTGCCAGCAGCCTTAACCAAGGCACAGATACGCAGTATTTT.

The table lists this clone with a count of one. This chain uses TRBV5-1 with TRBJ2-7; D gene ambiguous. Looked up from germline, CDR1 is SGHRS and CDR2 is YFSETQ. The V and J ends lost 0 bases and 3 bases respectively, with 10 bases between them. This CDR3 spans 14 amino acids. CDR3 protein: CASSLGLDLYEQYF. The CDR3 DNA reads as TGCGCCAGCAGCTTGGGTCTAGATCTCTACGAGCAGTACTTC.

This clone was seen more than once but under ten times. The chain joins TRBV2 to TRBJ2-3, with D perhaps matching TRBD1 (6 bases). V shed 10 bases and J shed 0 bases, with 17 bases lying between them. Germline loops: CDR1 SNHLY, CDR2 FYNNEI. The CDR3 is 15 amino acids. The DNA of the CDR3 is TGTGCCACCATCCTCGACAGGAGTAGCACAGATACGCAGTATTTT. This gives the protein CATILDRSSTDTQYF.

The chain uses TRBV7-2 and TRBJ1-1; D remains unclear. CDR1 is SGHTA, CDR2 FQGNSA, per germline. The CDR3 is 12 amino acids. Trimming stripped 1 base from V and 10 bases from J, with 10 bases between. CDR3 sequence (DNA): TGTGCCAGCAGCTTAGTTGAGCGGAGAGCTTTCTTT. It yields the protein CASSLVERRAFF.

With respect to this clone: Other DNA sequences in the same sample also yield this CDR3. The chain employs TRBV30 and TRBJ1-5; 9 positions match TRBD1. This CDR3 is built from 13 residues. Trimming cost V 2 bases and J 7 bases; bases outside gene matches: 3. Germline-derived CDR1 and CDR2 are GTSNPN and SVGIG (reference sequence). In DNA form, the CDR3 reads TGTGCCTGGAGTCGACAGGGGGGGCAGCCCCAGCATTTT. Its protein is CAWSRQGGQPQHF.

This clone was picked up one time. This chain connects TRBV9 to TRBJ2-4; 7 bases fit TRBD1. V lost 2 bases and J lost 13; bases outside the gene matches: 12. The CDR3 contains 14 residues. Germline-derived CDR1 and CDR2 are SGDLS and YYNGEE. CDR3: CASSVDREGFGQYF. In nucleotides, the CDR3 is TGTGCCAGCAGCGTCGACAGGGAAGGCTTCGGCCAGTACTTC.

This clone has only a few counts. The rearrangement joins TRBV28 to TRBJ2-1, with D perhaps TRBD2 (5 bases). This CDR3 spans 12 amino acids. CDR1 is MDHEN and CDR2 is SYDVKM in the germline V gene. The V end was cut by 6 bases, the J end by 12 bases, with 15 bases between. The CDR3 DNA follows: TGTGCCAGCAGGCGGGCCGCCTCGTGGCAGTTCTTC. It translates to CASRRAASWQFF. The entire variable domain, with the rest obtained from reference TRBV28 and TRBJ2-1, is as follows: DVKVTQSSRYLVKRTGEKVFLECVQDMDHENMFWYRQDPGLGLRLIYFSYDVKMKEKGDIPEGYSVSREKKERFSLILESASTNQTSMYLCASRRAASWQFFGPGTRLTVL.

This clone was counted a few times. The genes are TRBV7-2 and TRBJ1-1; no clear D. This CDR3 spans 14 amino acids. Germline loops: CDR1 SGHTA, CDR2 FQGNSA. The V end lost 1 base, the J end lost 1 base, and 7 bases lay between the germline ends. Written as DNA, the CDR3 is TGTGCCAGCAGCTTAGAGGGAGAGAACACTGAAGCTTTCTTT. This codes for CASSLEGENTEAFF.

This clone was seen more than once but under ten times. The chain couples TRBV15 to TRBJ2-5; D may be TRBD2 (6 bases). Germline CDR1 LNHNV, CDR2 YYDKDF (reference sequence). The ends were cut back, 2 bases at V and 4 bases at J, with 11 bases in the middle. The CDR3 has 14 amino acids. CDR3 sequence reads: CATSRRLVGETQYF. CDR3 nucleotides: TGTGCCACCAGCAGAAGACTAGTGGGAGAGACCCAGTACTTC.

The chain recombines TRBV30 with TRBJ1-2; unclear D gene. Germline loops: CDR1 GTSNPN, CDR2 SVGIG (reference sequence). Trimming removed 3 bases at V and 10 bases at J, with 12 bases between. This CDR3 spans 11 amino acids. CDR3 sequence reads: CAWRYETHYTF. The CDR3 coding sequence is TGTGCCTGGAGGTATGAGACGCACTACACCTTC.

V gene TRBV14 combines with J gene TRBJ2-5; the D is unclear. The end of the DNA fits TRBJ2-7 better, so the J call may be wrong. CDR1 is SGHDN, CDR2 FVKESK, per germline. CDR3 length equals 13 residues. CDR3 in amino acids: CASSPYRYYEQYF. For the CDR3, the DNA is TGTGCCAGCAGCCCGTACCGGTACTACGAGCAGTACTTC.

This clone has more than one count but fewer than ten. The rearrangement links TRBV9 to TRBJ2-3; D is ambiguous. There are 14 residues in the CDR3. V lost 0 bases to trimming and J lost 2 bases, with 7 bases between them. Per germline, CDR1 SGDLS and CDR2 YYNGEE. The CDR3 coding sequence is TGTGCCAGCAGCGTAGTTGGTGACACAGATACGCAGTATTTT. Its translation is CASSVVGDTDTQYF. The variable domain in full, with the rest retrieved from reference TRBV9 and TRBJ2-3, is DSGVTQTPKHLITATGQRVTLRCSPRSGDLSVYWYQQSLDQGLQFLIQYYNGEERAKGNILERFSAQQFPDLHSELNLSSLELGDSALYFCASSVVGDTDTQYFGPGTRLTVL.